This TCR beta chain was observed in a study of response to subunit inactivated influenza vaccine. In regard to this clonotype: Its target is not known.

TCRdb reprocessed the RT-PCR reads via MiXCR and lists one record per CDR3 protein. The table has about 650,000 distinct CDR3 sequences, about 15% seen once. With 4 bases removed from V and 5 bases from J, the gap between germline ends came to 10 bases. Germline CDR1 and CDR2: KGHDR and SFDVKD. The CDR3 length is 14 residues. General study points: The authors proposed limited new T cell recruitment per seasonal influenza vaccination.

This TCR came from a man aged 50 or older who received an inactivated influenza vaccine. The chain carries TRBV24-1 and TRBJ2-2, with TRBD2 as a possible D gene (5 bases). The sample was PBMCs from blood, taken approximately 13 days after vaccination. The chain's CDR3 is CATSDPRETGELFF. Here the CDR3 DNA reads TGTGCCACCAGTGACCCGAGGGAGACCGGGGAGCTGTTTTTT.